A selection of T cell receptor beta chains follows, all from one sample in a study of cytomegalovirus exposure and HLA in healthy donors. TCRdb's table, derived via immunoSEQ multiplex PCR, lists solely in-frame clones and lacks some. The repertoire holds around 120,000 clones, with roughly three quarters as singletons. The source material was PBMCs. The receptors were sampled from a man aged 35-49 years in good health and CMV-seropositive. CDR3s include the opening cysteine and the closing phenylalanine or tryptophan. Each record gives: D gene, J gene, V gene, clone size, CDR3 DNA, CDR3 protein. A D gene is named only where the DNA matches it firmly. Rows may omit the clone size; those that give it use once, few, many or a size class.

TRBD1,TRBJ1-2,TRBV7-9,once,TGTGCCAGCAGCTTTGCACAGGGGACGGGCGGCTACACCTTC,CASSFAQGTGGYTF
-,TRBJ2-1,TRBV10-3,few,TGTGCCATCAGTGAGTCGAATACCGAGGAGCAGTTCTTC,CAISESNTEEQFF
-,TRBJ1-1,TRBV4-2,-,TGTGCCAGCAACCTAAATGGGAACACTGAAGCTTTCTTT,CASNLNGNTEAFF
TRBD1,TRBJ1-5,TRBV19,-,TGTGCCAGTAGCCATACAGGGGGTCGCAATCAGCCCCAGCATTTT,CASSHTGGRNQPQHF
TRBD2,TRBJ2-3,TRBV30,-,TGTGCCTGGAGTAGGCTAGCGGGAGTCGCAGATACGCAGTATTTT,CAWSRLAGVADTQYF
-,TRBJ2-7,TRBV28,-,TGTGCCAGCAGTCTCAGACTTTACTCCTACGAGCAGTACTTC,CASSLRLYSYEQYF
-,TRBJ1-5,TRBV5-1,-,TGCGCCAGCAGCTTGGATAGCGGCAATCAGCCCCAGCATTTT,CASSLDSGNQPQHF
-,TRBJ2-3,TRBV7-9,-,TGTGCCAGCAGCCTAAGGGGTTCAGATACGCAGTATTTT,CASSLRGSDTQYF
-,TRBJ1-2,TRBV5-6,few,TGTGCCAGCAGCTTGGGCAGGGGCCCCTACACCTTC,CASSLGRGPYTF
-,TRBJ1-5,TRBV7-2,-,TGTGCCAGCAGCCTCTCGTCCCTTAGCAATCAGCCCCAGCATTTT,CASSLSSLSNQPQHF
TRBD1,TRBJ2-1,TRBV7-9,few,TGTGCCAGCAGCGTGCCGGGACAGGGGCGGCATGAGCAGTTCTTC,CASSVPGQGRHEQFF
TRBD1,TRBJ2-1,TRBV25-1,-,TGTGCCAGCAGTCCAGGGGGCGGGAAGCAGTTCTTC,CASSPGGGKQFF
TRBD1,TRBJ1-2,TRBV4-1,-,TGCGCCAGCAGCCAAGATATGGGGACAGGGAACTATGGCTACACCTTC,CASSQDMGTGNYGYTF
TRBD1,TRBJ2-3,TRBV15,-,TGTGCCACCAGCAGAGATCTCGACAGGGGGCTCATCACAGATACGCAGTATTTT,CATSRDLDRGLITDTQYF
TRBD1,TRBJ2-5,TRBV5-1,-,TGCGCCAGCAGCTCTTTTGTACCAGGGGGCGTTCAAGAGACCCAGTACTTC,CASSSFVPGGVQETQYF
-,TRBJ2-5,TRBV28,-,TGTGCCAGCAGAGGGGCGACGTCGGAGACCCAGTACTTC,CASRGATSETQYF
TRBD2,TRBJ2-1,TRBV7-9,-,TGTGCCAGCAGCTTGGCCGGACTAGGGGTTTCCAATGAGCAGTTCTTC,CASSLAGLGVSNEQFF
TRBD1,TRBJ1-2,TRBV19,-,TGTGCCAGTAGTATGACAGGGAACTATGGCTACACCTTC,CASSMTGNYGYTF
-,TRBJ2-2,TRBV7-2,-,TGTGCCAGCAGCCCCCATGGGGGGAATGGGAGGATCGGGGAGCTGTTTTTT,CASSPHGGNGRIGELFF
-,TRBJ2-7,TRBV7-6,-,TGTGCCAGCAGCTTACAGGAGCGGTACGAGCAGTACTTC,CASSLQERYEQYF
TRBD2,TRBJ2-6,TRBV4-2,few,TGTGCCAGCAGCCAAGATGGGGGGGCTGGGGCCAACGTCCTGACTTTC,CASSQDGGAGANVLTF
TRBD1,TRBJ1-2,TRBV7-2,-,TGTGCCAGCAGCTGGGACAGGGGTGGCTACACCTTC,CASSWDRGGYTF
TRBD2,TRBJ2-1,TRBV27,-,TGTGCCAGCAGTTTTTTCACTAGCGGGAGCTATGAGCAGTTCTTC,CASSFFTSGSYEQFF
-,TRBJ1-1,TRBV7-2,once,TGTGCCAGCAGCCTACCCGGCGGCACTGAAGCTTTCTTT,CASSLPGGTEAFF
TRBD2,TRBJ2-3,TRBV6-4,few,TGTGCCAGCAGTGAGGCTAGCGGGAGCACAGATACGCAGTATTTT,CASSEASGSTDTQYF
TRBD1,TRBJ1-2,TRBV5-5,-,TGTGCCAGCAGTTTCTGGACAGGGAACTATGGCTACACCTTC,CASSFWTGNYGYTF
TRBD1,TRBJ1-5,TRBV19,-,TGTGCCAGTAACTCACAAAGGGGGACAGGGGGGGATCAGCCCCAGCATTTT,CASNSQRGTGGDQPQHF
TRBD2,TRBJ2-1,TRBV2,-,TGTGCCAGCACCCGAGGGACTAGCGGAATAACCTACAATGAGCAGTTCTTC,CASTRGTSGITYNEQFF
-,TRBJ2-2,TRBV5-1,-,TGCGCCAGCAGCTTGGTCAGGGTCGACACCGGGGAGCTGTTTTTT,CASSLVRVDTGELFF
TRBD1,TRBJ2-3,TRBV27,-,TGTGCCAGCAATCCCGGGACAGGGGCGAATACGCAGTATTTT,CASNPGTGANTQYF
-,TRBJ1-1,TRBV4-3,-,TGCGCCAGCAGCCAAGACCGGGGCACTGAAGCTTTCTTT,CASSQDRGTEAFF
-,TRBJ2-7,TRBV4-1,-,TGCGCCAGCAGCCAAGATTTGGGGCTCTCCTACGAGCAGTACTTC,CASSQDLGLSYEQYF
-,TRBJ2-5,TRBV5-1,-,TGCGCCAGCAGCCCAGGAGGATCGTACCAAGAGACCCAGTACTTC,CASSPGGSYQETQYF
-,TRBJ2-3,TRBV7-2,-,TGTGCCAGCAGCCCTTACTTGGAGGGGGATACGCAGTATTTT,CASSPYLEGDTQYF
TRBD1,TRBJ2-2,TRBV4-1,-,TGCGCCAGCAGCCAAGTCGGGACAGGGGGAGGCACCGGGGAGCTGTTTTTT,CASSQVGTGGGTGELFF
-,TRBJ2-3,TRBV9,-,TGTGCCAGCAGCGTAGGGAGTACTAGCACAGATACGCAGTATTTT,CASSVGSTSTDTQYF
-,TRBJ2-6,TRBV27,-,TGTGCCAGCAGCCCCTCAGGGGCTGGGGCCAACGTCCTGACTTTC,CASSPSGAGANVLTF